This T cell receptor (beta chain) came from a study of blood T cells in healthy people across ages. Alongside a J-beta primer mix, a sample-barcoded 5' primer served in a second PCR lasting about 7 to 12 cycles. Via MiXCR, TCRdb re-called the 5' RACE reads, giving one row per CDR3 protein. This table has 700,000 to 950,000 distinct CDR3 sequences, 55% to 75% appearing once. The specimen was blood. The source of this sequence is a man in his thirties or forties in good health.

The CDR3 nucleotides are TGCAGTGCTAGAGGGGGACAGGTGAACACTGAAGCTTTCTTT. Translation: CSARGGQVNTEAFF. This rearrangement joins TRBV20-1 to TRBJ1-1, with TRBD1 matching 8 bases. CDR1 DFQATT and CDR2 SNEGSKA come from the germline V gene (reference sequence). With V trimmed by 1 base and J by 0 bases, 1 base remained unmatched. This CDR3 comprises 14 residues.